This T cell receptor beta chain was sequenced for a study of early T cells in non-severe SARS-CoV-2 infection. TCRdb re-called the 5' RACE reads with MiXCR, one entry per CDR3 protein. The sample has roughly 90,000 distinct CDR3 sequences, over 11% seen once. The length of the CDR3 is 14 residues. Germline CDR1 and CDR2: SGDLS and YYNGEE. The J segment lost 6 bases and the V segment lost 3 bases, leaving 5 bases of the junction unmatched. This clonotype appeared many times. This chain links TRBV9 with TRBJ2-1, with 8 bases lining up with TRBD2. This clonotype was sampled from an adult who was a healthcare worker with PCR-confirmed SARS-CoV-2 infection or an uninfected control (not recorded which). Sequenced material: whole blood. The CDR3 nucleotides are TGTGCCAGCAGCGAAGGACTAGCTGTCAATGAGCAGTTCTTC. This gives the protein CASSEGLAVNEQFF.